One sample yielded the 20 T cell receptor beta chains listed below, sequenced in a study of T cells in Graves' hyperthyroidism and ophthalmopathy. Amplification of TCR beta CDR3 regions used RNA as the template. The HTBI primer set was used in a first-round RT-PCR of the TCR CDR3. TCRdb reprocessed the multiplex PCR reads with MiXCR, giving one entry per CDR3 protein. Seen here are around 570,000 distinct CDR3 sequences, just under 20% observed once, and the top ten hold over 45%. Material: blood. These receptors were obtained from a middle-aged man with Graves' ophthalmopathy.

The CDR3 here is CASSYRGQGPRRPQHF. DNA for the CDR3: TGTGCCAGCAGTTACAGGGGACAGGGCCCCCGGAGGCCCCAGCATTTT. This chain connects TRBV6-2 or TRBV6-3 to TRBJ1-5; 9 nucleotides line up with TRBD1. CDR1 and CDR2 (germline): MNHEY, SVGEGT. The CDR3 is 16 amino acids. V lost 2 bases to trimming and J lost 9 bases; unmatched junction nucleotides: 11.

Of note for this clonotype: With a much larger clone just one base away, this may be a read error. CDR3: CAGSPGLAEQYF. The CDR3 nucleotides are TGTGCCGGCAGCCCGGGACTAGCGGAGCAGTACTTC. The chain joins TRBV3-1 to TRBJ2-7, with TRBD2 matching over 10 bases. The CDR3 covers 12 residues. Germline V CDR1 and CDR2: LGHDT, YNNKEL (reference sequence).

This clonotype was seen ten or more times. The V call is TRBV10-3, the J call TRBJ2-3; perhaps D is TRBD1 or TRBD2 (6 bases each). The CDR3 is 18 amino acids. Germline CDR1 ENHRY, CDR2 SYGVKD. Deletions cut 5 bases from V and 2 bases from J, with 23 bases between. CDR3 sequence: CAISPWGRDLISTDTQYF. In DNA, the CDR3 is TGTGCCATCAGTCCCTGGGGGCGGGACCTCATCTCCACAGATACGCAGTATTTT.

On this clonotype: A clone one base away is much larger, so this may be a read error. The genes are TRBV7-2 and TRBJ2-7; 7 positions match TRBD1. This CDR3 is 13 amino acids long. Per germline, CDR1 SGHTA and CDR2 FQGNSA. The trim removed 5 bases at V and 5 bases at J, leaving 6 bases unmatched. CDR3 sequence: CASSPYRGNEQYF. The CDR3 DNA reads as TGTGCCAGCAGCCCTTACAGGGGCAACGAGCAGTACTTC.

This clonotype was found once. Written as DNA, the CDR3 is TGTGCCAGCAGCCCCGCGCCGGCTGCAAGCACAGATACGCAGTATTTT. Amino acid sequence: CASSPAPAASTDTQYF. The chain uses TRBV4-2 and TRBJ2-3; no clear D. Between the trimmed V and J ends, which lost 4 bases and 0 bases, there was a span of 14 bases. Germline V lookup: CDR1 LGHNA, CDR2 YNFKEQ. The CDR3 runs 16 residues.

The chain carries TRBV9 and TRBJ2-1; 12 bases agree with TRBD1. From germline, CDR1 is SGDLS and CDR2 YYNGEE. V trimming: 5 bases; J trimming: 8 bases; junction bases outside the gene matches: 11. The length of the CDR3 is 16 residues. CDR3 nucleotides: TGTGCCAGCAGTACACGGACCGGGACAGGGGGCTATGAGCAGTTCTTC. Amino acids: CASSTRTGTGGYEQFF.

The V gene is TRBV5-1, the J gene TRBJ1-4; D not certain. The V and J ends lost 1 base and 8 bases respectively, with 9 bases between them. CDR3 length equals 13 residues. Germline-derived CDR1 and CDR2 are SGHRS and YFSETQ. CDR3 amino acids: CASSLSPEEKLFF. Written as DNA, the CDR3 is TGCGCCAGCAGCTTGAGTCCGGAAGAAAAACTGTTTTTT.

This clonotype was counted many times. The chain links TRBV29-1 to TRBJ2-5; possible D gene TRBD1, 6 bases. The CDR3 contains 13 residues. With 5 bases removed from V and 5 bases from J, the gap between germline ends came to 15 bases. Germline loops: CDR1 SQVTM, CDR2 ANQGSEA. CDR3 residues: CSVQTGGAETQYF. CDR3 coding DNA: TGCAGCGTTCAGACAGGCGGTGCGGAGACCCAGTACTTC.

This clonotype has more than one count but fewer than ten. The genes are TRBV7-6 and TRBJ1-5, with a possible D match to TRBD1 (5 bases). Germline values: CDR1 SGHVS, CDR2 FNYEAQ. CDR3 length: 16 residues. Trimming pared 0 bases from V and 1 base from J, leaving 10 bases between. This CDR3 is CASSLAARESNQPQHF. The CDR3 bases are TGTGCCAGCAGCTTAGCGGCCAGGGAAAGCAATCAGCCCCAGCATTTT.

V usage is TRBV18 and J usage is TRBJ2-1; 12 positions agree with TRBD2. Germline CDR1 and CDR2: KGHSH and LQKENI. The CDR3 spans 19 residues. With 4 bases clipped from V and 5 bases from J, the junction kept 15 bases outside the gene matches. The CDR3 coding sequence is TGTGCCAGCTCACAGTTGACTAGCGGGAGAGTAAACGCAAACAATGAGCAGTTCTTC. Translation gives CASSQLTSGRVNANNEQFF.

There are many counts of this clonotype. This rearrangement joins TRBV7-9 to TRBJ2-2; D call uncertain. Germline V gene sequence: CDR1 SEHNR, CDR2 FQNEAQ (reference sequence). This CDR3 contains 13 residues. V lost 3 bases and J 7 bases, leaving 9 bases between the germline ends. The CDR3 coding sequence is TGTGCCAGCAGCTTGCCTACGGGCGGGGAGCTGTTTTTT. Protein: CASSLPTGGELFF.

This clonotype was counted many times. This sequence joins TRBV7-3 and TRBJ2-1, with D possibly being TRBD2 (6 bases). This CDR3 is built from 14 residues. From germline, CDR1 is SGHTA and CDR2 FQGTGA. The germline V and J ends were trimmed by 3 bases and 7 bases, with 13 bases remaining between them. As DNA, the CDR3 is TGTGCCAGCAGCTTCGGGAGCCCGGGGAATGAGCAGTTCTTC. It is translated as CASSFGSPGNEQFF.

The chain has TRBV11-2 and TRBJ2-3, with D possibly matching TRBD2 (7 bases). This CDR3 is 18 amino acids long. Germline CDR1 SGHAT, CDR2 FQNNGV. V was trimmed by 1 base and J by 6 bases, leaving 23 bases between them. The CDR3 DNA is TGTGCCAGCAGCTTAGGACGGCACGGGGGGCCCCCCGGGGATACGCAGTATTTT. As protein: CASSLGRHGGPPGDTQYF.

In this sample, this clonotype turned up many times. This chain joins TRBV5-1 and TRBJ1-1; D gene unclear. The CDR3 consists of 13 residues. Deletions cut 3 bases from V and 1 base from J, with 7 bases between. CDR1 is SGHRS and CDR2 is YFSETQ in the germline V gene. CDR3 nucleotide sequence: TGCGCCAGCAGCTCTTCGAAGAACACTGAAGCTTTCTTT. Translation gives CASSSSKNTEAFF. The entire variable domain, with the rest obtained from reference TRBV5-1 and TRBJ1-1, is as follows: KAGVTQTPRYLIKTRGQQVTLSCSPISGHRSVSWYQQTPGQGLQFLFEYFSETQRNKGNFPGRFSGRQFSNSRSEMNVSTLELGDSALYLCASSSSKNTEAFFGQGTRLTVV.

The rearrangement links TRBV9 to TRBJ2-5, with 9 bases that match TRBD2. The CDR3 length is 15 residues. Unmatched junction bases numbered 8, after V lost 4 bases and J lost 4 bases. Germline CDR1 SGDLS, CDR2 YYNGEE. CDR3 sequence (DNA): TGTGCCAGCAGCCTCGAGGCGGGAGGGCGAGAGACCCAGTACTTC. Its protein is CASSLEAGGRETQYF.

The V gene is TRBV20-1, the J gene TRBJ2-1, with 10 nucleotides matching TRBD2. CDR3 length equals 14 residues. V trimming: 1 base; J trimming: 8 bases; junction bases outside the gene matches: 5. Germline loops: CDR1 DFQATT, CDR2 SNEGSKA (reference sequence). The chain's CDR3 is CSARGLAGVHEQFF. The CDR3 region has the DNA TGCAGTGCTAGAGGTCTAGCGGGAGTCCATGAGCAGTTCTTC.

This clonotype was found a few times. The rearrangement uses TRBV19 and TRBJ1-5, with 11 positions matching TRBD1. The CDR3 spans 18 residues. J gave up 1 base and V 4 bases, and 9 bases lay outside the gene matches. Germline V CDR1 and CDR2: LNHDA, SQIVND (reference sequence). The chain's CDR3 is CASSTTGTGGSSNQPQHF. CDR3 nucleotides: TGTGCCAGTAGTACCACCGGGACAGGGGGATCGAGCAATCAGCCCCAGCATTTT.

This clonotype has ten or more counts. The chain has TRBV30 and TRBJ1-1, with D hard to call. The CDR3 is 10 residues long. Trimming removed 3 bases from V and 8 bases from J, with 7 bases in between. Germline V gene data show CDR1 as GTSNPN and CDR2 as SVGIG (reference sequence). CDR3 sequence: CAWRYPEAFF. The DNA for the CDR3 is TGTGCCTGGAGATACCCAGAAGCTTTCTTT.

V usage is TRBV5-1 and J usage is TRBJ2-3, with D unclear. The CDR3 loop spans 11 amino acids. V was cut by 4 bases and J by 8 bases, with 8 bases left in between. Germline V gene lookup returns CDR1 SGHRS and CDR2 YFSETQ. Here the CDR3 DNA reads TGCGCCAGCAGCCTAACGGGTACGCAGTATTTT. Its protein product is CASSLTGTQYF. Filled out from reference TRBV5-1 and TRBJ2-3, the complete variable domain reads KAGVTQTPRYLIKTRGQQVTLSCSPISGHRSVSWYQQTPGQGLQFLFEYFSETQRNKGNFPGRFSGRQFSNSRSEMNVSTLELGDSALYLCASSLTGTQYFGPGTRLTVL.

This clonotype was counted between two and nine times. This rearrangement joins TRBV2 to TRBJ1-6; D not resolved. CDR1 is SNHLY and CDR2 is FYNNEI in the germline V gene. V lost 0 bases and J 13 bases, leaving 13 bases between the germline ends. The CDR3 has 14 amino acids. CDR3 DNA: TGTGCCAGCAGTGAAGCGATCCCGCCCAGGCCCCTCCACTTT. It yields the protein CASSEAIPPRPLHF.